The source of this TCR beta chain is a study of shared clonotypes between healthy human individuals. On the study more broadly: The cohort comprised a couple of women and a few men. Their ages spanned 18 to 49 years.

Clones were read by immunoSEQ multiplex PCR, and TCRdb kept only the in-frame ones, dropping some. This sample has over a million clones, with roughly 95% found just once. The study's findings and limits: Across a few donors, naive CD4 shared roughly 5.2%, naive CD8 more than 3%, memory CD4 2% to 2.5%, memory CD8 0.4% to 0.5%.

As concerns this clone: Its antigen is currently unknown.

The germline gives CDR1 LNHDA, CDR2 SQIVND (reference sequence). V dropped 1 base and J dropped 7 bases, with 11 bases sitting between them. This CDR3 contains 14 residues. The sequence derives from a young man in good health. This chain uses TRBV19 with TRBJ2-1; D call uncertain. The specimen was naive CD4+ T cells sorted from blood. Subset described: CD45RA+ positively selected. The chain's CDR3 is CASSIAPGGNEQFF. CDR3 nucleotides: TGTGCCAGTAGTATAGCTCCCGGTGGGAATGAGCAGTTCTTC. Looking up the rest from reference TRBV19 and TRBJ2-1 gives the full variable domain: DGGITQSPKYLFRKEGQNVTLSCEQNLNHDAMYWYRQDPGQGLRLIYYSQIVNDFQKGDIAEGYSVSREKKESFPLTVTSAQKNPTAFYLCASSIAPGGNEQFFGPGTRLTVL.